Listed below are T cell receptor beta chains from one sample, sequenced in a study of blood T cells in healthy people across ages. TCRdb passed the 5' RACE reads through MiXCR, listing each CDR3 protein once. Of over 700,000 distinct CDR3 sequences listed, roughly 25% are singletons. Separately, the same data were catalogued under a study of T cells of mothers and their children.

The specimen sequenced was blood. These receptors all stem from a boy aged 10-17 years in good health. The conserved cysteine and the conserved F or W are not part of the CDR3 here. The D gene is left open where the match is weak.

V	J	D	CDR3
TRBV18	TRBJ1-1	NA	ASSTLEVLSEAF
TRBV5-1	NA	NA	ASSSGRRAFYEQY
TRBV5-5	TRBJ1-3	NA	AMQGPSGNTIY
TRBV15	TRBJ1-6	NA	ATTAHYNSPLH
TRBV3-1	TRBJ1-3	TRBD1	ASSQDTGAGNTIY
TRBV29-1	TRBJ1-1	NA	SSQTLNTEAF
TRBV5-1	NA	NA	ASSYTGTTYEQY
TRBV20-1	TRBJ2-4	TRBD1	SATGTGANIQY
TRBV11-3	TRBJ1-2	NA	ASSLRGAGVDGYT
TRBV29-1	TRBJ2-3	TRBD1	SGESDRRDTQY
TRBV12-3/TRBV12-4	TRBJ2-5	NA	ASSLGNRETQY
TRBV5-1	TRBJ1-1	NA	ASSLGDSLLNTEAF
TRBV29-1	TRBJ2-3	TRBD2	SVEDVGLAGVDTQY
TRBV7-2	TRBJ2-4	TRBD2	ASSPGGGRNIQY
TRBV12-3/TRBV12-4	TRBJ2-7	NA	ASSLGADYEQY
TRBV11-3	TRBJ2-7	NA	ASSLAGRREQY
TRBV12-3/TRBV12-4	TRBJ2-5	NA	ASSAGKGQETQC
TRBV20-1	NA	TRBD1	SAGQGANEQF
TRBV9	TRBJ2-2	NA	ASSVKSSFTGVLF
TRBV3-1	TRBJ2-1	NA	ASSQNLVTEQF
TRBV28	TRBJ2-7	TRBD1	ASRTGEIPYEQY
TRBV7-8	TRBJ2-7	TRBD2	ASSSTPTSGRYEQY
TRBV5-1	TRBJ2-1	TRBD2	ASSLEGPGLAGGNEQF
TRBV29-1	TRBJ1-2	NA	SGGDSGGYT
TRBV5-1	TRBJ1-1	NA	ASSTNPGDTEAF
TRBV20-1	TRBJ2-3	NA	SALRTADTQY
TRBV20-1	TRBJ1-2	TRBD1	SAGGTAAYGYT
TRBV9	TRBJ1-5	NA	ASSASANQPQH
TRBV6-6	TRBJ1-1	NA	ASSSGSRTEAF
TRBV20-1	TRBJ2-1	TRBD2	SARRREGLEEQF
TRBV3-1	TRBJ2-3	NA	ASSQRDRGTDTQY
TRBV7-2	TRBJ1-5	NA	ASSPYRVSNQPQH
TRBV29-1	TRBJ2-3	NA	SVGLLGLDTQY
TRBV21-1	TRBJ2-5	NA	ASSDRLAGDQETQY
TRBV4-1	TRBJ2-1	TRBD2	ASSQVAGESNEQF
TRBV2	TRBJ2-1	NA	ASTGRTGQF
TRBV7-9	TRBJ2-1	TRBD2	ASSLGSGSDNEQF
TRBV29-1	TRBJ2-1	NA	SVEDVNEQF
TRBV4-3	TRBJ1-6	NA	ASSQDGLKGGILLH
TRBV7-9	TRBJ1-1	NA	ASSSLTEEAF
TRBV6-5	TRBJ2-1	NA	ASSYIAASYNEQF
TRBV7-2	TRBJ2-7	NA	ASSRDLYEQY
TRBV25-1	TRBJ1-2	NA	ASTDGIYGYT
TRBV27	TRBJ1-6	NA	ASSLSDGWASDSPLH
TRBV7-9	TRBJ2-1	TRBD2	ASSLLAGGPTSSEQF
TRBV11-3	TRBJ2-1	NA	ASSSILAREQF
TRBV20-1	TRBJ1-4	TRBD1	SARGQGVGEKLF
TRBV10-3	TRBJ2-5	NA	AISESGGTQY
TRBV7-2	TRBJ2-3	NA	ASSLGDSLQY
TRBV20-1	TRBJ2-1	TRBD2	SARSFSGRDSYNEQF
TRBV6-5	TRBJ1-2	NA	ASSYMGGENYGYT
TRBV6-6	TRBJ2-5	NA	ASGRTEFQETQY
TRBV14	TRBJ2-2	NA	ASSQWGRGYGGELF
TRBV5-4	TRBJ1-6	NA	ASSLRGQLNSPLH
TRBV28	TRBJ2-1	NA	ASSPTRGPRQF
TRBV20-1	TRBJ1-5	TRBD1	SAHTGAGNQPQH